The T cell receptor beta chain described here comes from a study of blood T cell repertoires in COVID-19. About the research overall: Sites in the United States, Italy and Spain provided acute and convalescent COVID-19 samples. T cells, B-cell-depleted T cells, or PBMCs provided the cDNA or gDNA that served as material.

In the authors' workflow: Estimates of nucleated cell counts were drawn from the amplification of reference gene primers. The table came from immunoSEQ multiplex PCR; TCRdb's copy has only in-frame clones and leaves some out. V, J and clone size are those of that table, while D and trimming were read from the DNA. The sample holds 80,000 to 95,000 clones, approximately 86% seen once. Trimming cost V 6 bases and J 3 bases, with 9 bases left between them. This CDR3 is 11 amino acids long. From germline, CDR1 is DFQATT and CDR2 SNEGSKA (reference sequence). This sequence originates from a human donor in a cohort sampled during active COVID-19. The sequenced sample consisted of peripheral blood. The rearrangement links TRBV20-1 to TRBJ2-7, with D perhaps TRBD1 (5 bases). CDR3 DNA sequence: TGCAGTGCAGTGCAGGGCTACGAGCAGTACTTC. Protein product: CSAVQGYEQYF.